What follows are 23 T cell receptor beta chains derived from one specimen sequenced in a study of shared T cell receptors in the human thymus (dated by TCRdb to about 2021). Preparation of the library involved the immunoSEQ multiplex PCR assay. Drawn from immuneACCESS, this table holds only the in-frame rearrangements with V and J called that TCRdb kept. Clones are partly lost; checked studies trace under half to an unresolved V gene and leave the rest unexplained. The sample table holds about 660,000 clones, of which 88% were seen once. The top ten constitute 0.01% of the sample. These sequences were also reported in another study, on human thymus T cells.

The specimen was thymocytes. Every receptor here comes from a boy younger than two with a congenital heart defect. Donor details come from another sample of the same person, matched by shared clones.

The genes are TRBV4-3 and TRBJ1-1; maybe TRBD1 (5 bases). This CDR3 spans 17 amino acids. Trimming left V 0 bases short and J 1 base short, with 15 bases between. The V gene's germline CDR1 is LGHNA and CDR2 YSLEER. The DNA of the CDR3 is TGCGCCAGCAGCCAAGATCATCCCGGAACAGGGAACACTGAAGCTTTCTTT. It codes for CASSQDHPGTGNTEAFF.

This rearrangement joins TRBV5-7 to TRBJ2-3; TRBD2 might be the D (6 bases). TRBV5-7 is assigned to the ORF class and has an uncertain function. V was trimmed by 0 bases and J by 6 bases, leaving 14 bases between them. This CDR3 spans 15 amino acids. The CDR3 nucleotides read TGTGCCAGCAGCTTGGGGAGGGGTGCCGGGGATACGCAGTATTTT. This sequence encodes CASSLGRGAGDTQYF.

The chain recombines TRBV10-3 with TRBJ1-1, with D perhaps TRBD1 (6 bases). The germline V gene encodes CDR1 ENHRY and CDR2 SYGVKD. The CDR3 loop spans 14 amino acids. Trimming removed 4 bases from V and 1 base from J, with 10 bases in between. The CDR3, as DNA: TGTGCCATCAGTGCGGACAGAGAGAACACTGAAGCTTTCTTT. Translated: CAISADRENTEAFF.

The CDR3: CASSLDRSAEQYF. The DNA of the CDR3 is TGTGCCAGCAGCTTGGACAGGTCGGCCGAGCAGTACTTC. This chain connects TRBV7-9 to TRBJ2-7, with TRBD1 identical over 7 bases. The CDR3 is 13 residues long. CDR1 SEHNR and CDR2 FQNEAQ come from the germline V gene (reference sequence). Unmatched junction bases numbered 5, after V lost 3 bases and J lost 6 bases.

This chain links TRBV27 with TRBJ2-3, with 10 bases aligning to TRBD2. The V gene's germline CDR1 is MNHEY and CDR2 SMNVEV (reference sequence). V lost 6 bases, J lost 0 bases, and 12 bases stayed unmatched. This CDR3 comprises 18 residues. The CDR3 region is CASSRRTVTSGSTDTQYF. CDR3 nucleotide sequence: TGTGCCAGCAGCCGTAGGACAGTGACTAGCGGGAGCACAGATACGCAGTATTTT.

The gene calls are TRBV7-9 and TRBJ2-5; 13 nucleotides align to TRBD2. Germline CDR1 and CDR2: SEHNR and FQNEAQ (reference sequence). The CDR3 runs 19 residues. The junction had 11 bases not matched to a gene; V was cut back by 3 bases and J by 1 base. The CDR3, as DNA: TGTGCCAGCAGCTTGAACAGGGATCGACTAGCGGGAGGCCAAGAGACCCAGTACTTC. It codes for CASSLNRDRLAGGQETQYF.

The rearrangement uses TRBV7-9 and TRBJ2-3; 7 bases are shared with TRBD2. CDR1 is SEHNR and CDR2 is FQNEAQ in the germline V gene (reference sequence). V lost 1 base, J lost 2 bases, and 6 bases stayed unmatched. CDR3 length: 16 amino acids. DNA for the CDR3: TGTGCCAGCAGCTTAGTGAGGCTAGCGGACACAGATACGCAGTATTTT. Its protein is CASSLVRLADTDTQYF.

CDR3 region: CASSPRDRESDTQYF. CDR3 DNA: TGCGCCAGCAGCCCTAGGGACAGGGAGTCCGATACGCAGTATTTT. The chain links TRBV4-3 to TRBJ2-3; 9 bases agree with TRBD1. The germline V gene encodes CDR1 LGHNA and CDR2 YSLEER. CDR3 length equals 15 residues. Trimming removed 4 bases from V and 6 bases from J; junction bases left unmatched: 8.

This clone has just one count. The rearrangement uses TRBV6-6 and TRBJ2-5; D remains ambiguous. The J call is uncertain, as TRBJ2-7 better fits the DNA end. The length of the CDR3 is 12 residues. In germline, CDR1 is MNHNY, CDR2 SVGAGI (reference sequence). CDR3 in DNA: TGTGCCAGCAGTTACAGCTCCTACGAGCAGTACTTC. The encoded protein is CASSYSSYEQYF.

The V gene is TRBV5-4, the J gene TRBJ2-1; 8 bases are a match to TRBD2. The CDR3 has 16 amino acids. V dropped 4 bases and J dropped 8; count of bases not matched to a gene: 14. Germline loops: CDR1 SGHNT, CDR2 YYREEE (reference sequence). CDR3 sequence: CASSPIGREEWDEQFF. CDR3 sequence (DNA): TGTGCCAGCAGCCCTATCGGGCGGGAGGAGTGGGATGAGCAGTTCTTC. The variable domain in full, with the rest retrieved from reference TRBV5-4 and TRBJ2-1, is ETGVTQSPTHLIKTRGQQVTLRCSSQSGHNTVSWYQQALGQGPQFIFQYYREEENGRGNFPPRFSGLQFPNYSSELNVNALELDDSALYLCASSPIGREEWDEQFFGPGTRLTVL.

About this clone: Other nucleotide sequences from this sample produce the same CDR3. The chain recombines TRBV11-2 with TRBJ2-7; D remains unclear. The V end was cut by 0 bases, the J end by 4 bases, with 4 bases between. Germline-derived CDR1 and CDR2 are SGHAT and FQNNGV. CDR3 size: 12 residues. The CDR3 nucleotides are TGTGCCAGCAGCTTAGATAGTTACGAGCAGTACTTC. It encodes CASSLDSYEQYF.

This chain connects TRBV6-1 to TRBJ2-1, with D possibly matching TRBD1 (6 bases). The CDR3 contains 16 residues. Per germline, CDR1 MNHNS and CDR2 SASEGT. Trimming pared 3 bases from V and 6 bases from J, leaving 18 bases between. The chain's CDR3 is CASSDGQLGLRNEQFF. DNA for the CDR3: TGTGCCAGCAGTGATGGACAGCTGGGTCTACGCAATGAGCAGTTCTTC.

The rearrangement links TRBV5-1 to TRBJ2-5; 9 bases line up with TRBD2. The germline gives CDR1 SGHRS, CDR2 YFSETQ. CDR3 length: 17 amino acids. The junction had 11 bases not matched to a gene; V was cut back by 4 bases and J by 1 base. The CDR3 DNA sequence: TGCGCCAGCAGCCCGAACAGCGGGAGGCGGCCCCAAGAGACCCAGTACTTC. Translating gives CASSPNSGRRPQETQYF.

The chain recombines TRBV2 with TRBJ2-7, with 7 nucleotides matching TRBD1. With V trimmed by 1 base and J by 3 bases, 15 bases remained unmatched. The CDR3 spans 18 residues. Germline values: CDR1 SNHLY, CDR2 FYNNEI. CDR3 protein: CASSEVRPETGTDYEQYF. CDR3 DNA: TGTGCCAGCAGTGAAGTAAGGCCCGAGACAGGGACCGACTACGAGCAGTACTTC.

The V gene is TRBV21-1, the J gene TRBJ2-1; the table's TRBD2 call for D was not verified on the DNA. TRBV21-1 is a pseudogene. This CDR3 comprises 14 residues. The CDR3 loop reads CASSSRTPYNEQFF. For the CDR3, the DNA is TGTGCCAGCAGCAGTAGGACTCCCTACAATGAGCAGTTCTTC.

This chain joins TRBV7-9 and TRBJ2-5, with 8 bases fitting TRBD2. There are 16 residues in the CDR3. V lost 1 base to trimming and J lost 4 bases; unmatched junction nucleotides: 8. Germline-derived CDR1 and CDR2 are SEHNR and FQNEAQ (reference sequence). The CDR3: CASSLGGEREIETQYF. The CDR3 DNA is TGTGCCAGCAGCTTAGGGGGGGAGCGGGAGATAGAGACCCAGTACTTC.

This clone was recorded a few times. The chain recombines TRBV2 with TRBJ2-1; 13 nucleotides match TRBD2. Per germline, CDR1 SNHLY and CDR2 FYNNEI. The J segment lost 4 bases and the V segment lost 6 bases, leaving 3 bases of the junction unmatched. The CDR3 runs 15 residues. In DNA, the CDR3 is TGTGCCAGCAGGGGGACTAGCGGGACTTACAATGAGCAGTTCTTC. Translation gives CASRGTSGTYNEQFF.

The chain's CDR3 is CASSSTGMAPEQYF. In nucleotides, the CDR3 is TGTGCCAGCAGCTCGACGGGTATGGCTCCCGAGCAGTACTTC. The chain couples TRBV7-8 to TRBJ2-7; D is undetermined. The CDR3 totals 14 residues. V was clipped by 4 bases and J by 6 bases, with 16 bases between them. The germline CDR1 and CDR2 sequences are SGHVS and FQNEAQ.

The chain combines TRBV7-3 with TRBJ2-2; 8 nucleotides match TRBD1. The V segment lost 4 bases and the J segment 6 bases; nucleotides outside the gene matches: 7. This CDR3 is 15 amino acids long. Germline V CDR1 and CDR2: SGHTA, FQGTGA. CDR3 loop: CASSSTRTGPGELFF. The CDR3 region has the DNA TGTGCCAGCAGCTCAACTCGGACAGGGCCCGGGGAGCTGTTTTTT.

This chain connects TRBV7-2 to TRBJ2-1; 9 bases map to TRBD2. Germline V gene sequence: CDR1 SGHTA, CDR2 FQGNSA. The CDR3 sequence is 16 residues long. J lost 5 bases, V lost 4 bases, and 9 bases had no gene match. CDR3 sequence: CASSSPLAGYNNEQFF. CDR3 coding DNA: TGTGCCAGCAGCTCACCTCTAGCGGGGTATAACAATGAGCAGTTCTTC.

The V call is TRBV5-5, the J call TRBJ1-2; no reliable D call. Trimming took 4 bases from V and 0 from J, leaving 16 bases between them. The germline V gene has CDR1 SGHKS and CDR2 YYEKEE (reference sequence). The CDR3 sequence is 16 residues long. The DNA for the CDR3 is TGTGCCAGCAGCCCCGGTGGTTCGTGTTCTAACTATGGCTACACCTTC. Protein sequence: CASSPGGSCSNYGYTF.

CDR3 sequence: CASSRGRAQHF. Written as DNA, the CDR3 is TGTGCCAGCAGCCGCGGGAGGGCCCAGCATTTT. The chain is built from TRBV2 and TRBJ1-5; D gene unclear. Germline assignment: CDR1 SNHLY and CDR2 FYNNEI. The CDR3 is 11 residues long. The V and J ends lost 6 bases and 11 bases respectively, with 11 bases between them.

The chain carries TRBV14 and TRBJ1-4, with TRBD1 matching over 12 bases. The CDR3 runs 17 residues. V was pared by 0 bases and J by 3 bases, with 2 bases of the junction left unmatched. The germline V gene encodes CDR1 SGHDN and CDR2 FVKESK. The CDR3 is CASSQEGQGAANEKLFF. In DNA, the CDR3 is TGTGCCAGCAGCCAAGAGGGACAGGGGGCGGCTAATGAAAAACTGTTTTTT.